This T cell receptor (beta chain) was sequenced for a study of T-cell memory formation after mild COVID-19. Study as a whole: Across donors, TCR clusters were largely donor specific.

Germline loops: CDR1 DFQATT, CDR2 SNEGSKA (reference sequence). V lost 3 bases, J lost 0 bases, and 14 bases lay in between. CDR3 length: 15 residues. TCRdb re-analysed the 5' RACE reads in MiXCR, keeping a single row per CDR3 protein. The data show about 420,000 distinct CDR3 sequences, under 25% seen once. This clonotype was counted between two and nine times. The rearrangement joins TRBV20-1 to TRBJ1-1, with D possibly TRBD1 on 5 matching bases. Sequencing was carried out using PBMCs or a T cell subset sorted from them (not recorded which). The TCR was taken from an adult woman who had mild COVID-19 (a few samples of this study predate the infection). Cell type and time point are not known. CDR3 amino acids: CSARGSGRMNTEAFF. DNA of the CDR3: TGCAGTGCTAGGGGATCGGGACGGATGAACACTGAAGCTTTCTTT.